This is a list of T cell receptor beta chains from one sample in a study of CD8+CD57+ T cells in acquired aplastic anemia. A single record per CDR3 protein comes from TCRdb applying MiXCR to the reads. The sample contains more than 100,000 distinct CDR3 sequences, less than 45% of which appear only once. Sequenced input: sorted CD4+, CD8+, or CD8+CD57+ T cells (not recorded which) from PBMCs. The receptors come from a human donor in good health, serving as a control. CDR3s include the opening cysteine and the closing phenylalanine or tryptophan. Each record gives: V gene, clone size, J gene, D gene, CDR3 protein, CDR3 DNA. The D gene is left open where the match is weak. Rows give clone size only sometimes, using once, few, many, or a class for an expanded clone.

TRBV5-1,many,TRBJ1-1,-,CASSLGPGVNTEAFF,TGCGCCAGCAGCTTGGGTCCAGGGGTGAACACTGAAGCTTTCTTT
TRBV29-1,few,TRBJ2-3,-,CSVEEGTDTQYF,TGCAGCGTTGAAGAGGGCACAGATACGCAGTATTTT
TRBV11-2,-,TRBJ2-3,TRBD2,CASSLDGLGERGAPRTDTQYF,TGTGCCAGCAGCTTAGATGGTTTAGGAGAGCGGGGGGCTCCTCGCACAGATACGCAGTATTTT
TRBV2,many,TRBJ2-1,TRBD1,CASSTGQGTGEQFF,TGTGCCAGCAGTACGGGACAGGGGACGGGGGAGCAGTTCTTC
TRBV9,many,TRBJ1-3,-,CASSEYGIPGNTIYF,TGTGCCAGCAGCGAGTACGGGATTCCGGGAAACACCATATATTTT
TRBV29-1,few,TRBJ2-7,-,CSVEASAFGEQYF,TGCAGCGTTGAGGCTAGCGCGTTCGGCGAGCAGTACTTC
TRBV7-3,-,TRBJ2-3,-,CASSLDATTDTQYF,TGTGCCAGCAGCTTAGATGCCACCACAGATACGCAGTATTTT
TRBV2,many,TRBJ1-4,TRBD1,CASNPGGLSNEKLFF,TGTGCCAGCAACCCAGGGGGCTTGTCTAATGAAAAACTGTTTTTT
TRBV7-8,few,TRBJ1-1,-,CAGTSGGTEALF,TGTGCCGGTACATCGGGCGGCACTGAAGCCCTCTTT
TRBV7-2,few,TRBJ2-7,-,CATHRAPPEQYF,TGTGCCACCCACCGGGCCCCTCCTGAGCAGTACTTC